The next 21 T cell receptor beta chains were all read from a single sample in a study of OX40 agonist ivuxolimab in advanced cancers. The repertoire was sequenced with immunoSEQ multiplex PCR; TCRdb's copy has only in-frame clones and lacks some. The table has 13,000 to 15,000 clones, about 78% seen once. The sample was CD4+ or CD8+ T cells sorted from blood, taken in a trial of the OX40 agonist ivuxolimab. The receptors were gathered from an adult with an advanced solid tumor such as melanoma, head and neck, liver or kidney cancer.

This chain's CDR3 is CASSYSPREIGYTF. The CDR3 region has the DNA TGTGCCAGCAGTTACTCCCCCAGGGAGATTGGCTACACCTTC. The V and J genes are TRBV6-5 and TRBJ1-2, with a weak D call TRBD1 (5 bases). Germline V gives CDR1 MNHEY, CDR2 SVGAGI. The V end was cut by 0 bases, the J end by 7 bases, with 12 bases between. The CDR3 totals 14 residues.

This clone counts as medium-sized (0.01 to 0.1%). This rearrangement joins TRBV10-3 to TRBJ2-5; D perhaps matches TRBD1 (5 bases). CDR1 ENHRY and CDR2 SYGVKD come from the germline V gene. CDR3 length: 15 residues. V lost 2 bases and J 0 bases, leaving 10 bases between the germline ends. CDR3 DNA sequence: TGTGCCATCAGTGAGCCGACAGAGTACCAAGAGACCCAGTACTTC. It yields the protein CAISEPTEYQETQYF.

J is TRBJ1-2 and V is TRBV9; D unclear. CDR1 is SGDLS and CDR2 is YYNGEE in the germline V gene. This CDR3 has 14 residues. Between the trimmed V and J ends, which lost 0 bases and 0 bases, there was a span of 6 bases. The CDR3 here is CASSVASTNYGYTF. As DNA, the CDR3 is TGTGCCAGCAGCGTAGCTTCAACTAACTATGGCTACACCTTC.

CDR3 coding DNA: TGTGCCAGCAGCATAGTTACAGGGGGCACATCGGGGGCTTTCTTT. Residues: CASSIVTGGTSGAFF. This chain joins TRBV13 and TRBJ1-1, with 9 positions matching TRBD1. Germline V gene data show CDR1 as PRHDT and CDR2 as FYEKMQ (reference sequence). V lost 5 bases to trimming and J lost 11 bases; unmatched junction nucleotides: 15. The CDR3 totals 15 residues.

The chain combines TRBV7-9 with TRBJ1-1; TRBD1 matches at 8 bases. Germline CDR1 reads SEHNR; CDR2 reads FQNEAQ (reference sequence). CDR3 length: 13 residues. The J segment lost 11 bases and the V segment lost 5 bases, leaving 10 bases of the junction unmatched. The CDR3 DNA is TGTGCCAGCAGCGGCAGGGGGCGAGTTAATGCTTTCTTT. Translation gives CASSGRGRVNAFF.

This chain joins TRBV11-2 and TRBJ2-3; TRBD1 agrees at 9 bases. Germline V gene data show CDR1 as SGHAT and CDR2 as FQNNGV. J lost 2 bases, V lost 5 bases, and 8 bases had no gene match. This CDR3 spans 16 amino acids. This CDR3 reads CASSLGTGPYTDTQYF. The CDR3, as DNA: TGTGCCAGCAGCCTAGGGACAGGGCCTTACACAGATACGCAGTATTTT. Together with reference TRBV11-2 and TRBJ2-3, the CDR3 gives the full variable domain: EAGVAQSPRYKIIEKRQSVAFWCNPISGHATLYWYQQILGQGPKLLIQFQNNGVVDDSQLPKDRFSAERLKGVDSTLKIQPAKLEDSAVYLCASSLGTGPYTDTQYFGPGTRLTVL.

The CDR3 region is CASSLMGTYTDTQYF. CDR3 DNA sequence: TGTGCCAGCAGCTTAATGGGCACGTACACAGATACGCAGTATTTT. The rearrangement links TRBV7-3 to TRBJ2-3; D gene unclear. The CDR3 runs 15 residues. V lost 1 base, J lost 2 bases, and 10 bases lay in between. The germline V gene has CDR1 SGHTA and CDR2 FQGTGA.

This clone was counted a single time. The chain links TRBV18 to TRBJ2-5; D is unresolved. This CDR3 is 12 amino acids long. CDR1 and CDR2 (germline): KGHSH, LQKENI. V gave up 3 bases and J gave up 0 bases, with 2 bases separating them. The CDR3 spells CASSPDQETQYF. The CDR3 nucleotides are TGTGCCAGCTCACCGGACCAAGAGACCCAGTACTTC. Variable domain in full (rest from reference TRBV18 and TRBJ2-5): NAGVMQNPRHLVRRRGQEARLRCSPMKGHSHVYWYRQLPEEGLKFMVYLQKENIIDESGMPKERFSAEFPKEGPSILRIQQVVRGDSAAYFCASSPDQETQYFGPGTRLLVL.

The chain links TRBV18 to TRBJ1-2; TRBD1 agrees at 8 bases. After removal of 6 bases from V and 4 bases from J, the junction contained 4 bases not matched to a gene. Germline CDR1 and CDR2: KGHSH and LQKENI. This CDR3 region has 13 residues. The CDR3 sequence is CASSPTGGYGYTF. The CDR3 DNA reads as TGTGCCAGCTCCCCAACAGGGGGCTATGGCTACACCTTC.

This chain joins TRBV19 and TRBJ2-1, with 7 positions matching TRBD1. The CDR3 has 14 amino acids. Germline V lookup: CDR1 LNHDA, CDR2 SQIVND (reference sequence). Trimming took 5 bases from V and 4 from J; bases not matched to a gene: 5. CDR3 in DNA: TGTGCCAGTAGTTTTCAGGGGGTATACAATGAGCAGTTCTTC. This gives the protein CASSFQGVYNEQFF.

This chain joins TRBV2 and TRBJ2-3; D remains ambiguous. CDR3 length: 13 residues. Germline CDR1 reads SNHLY; CDR2 reads FYNNEI. The V end was cut by 2 bases, the J end by 5 bases, with 8 bases between. The CDR3 nucleotides read TGTGCCAGCAGTGAACCTGAGATAGATACGCAGTATTTT. Protein product: CASSEPEIDTQYF.

J is TRBJ2-1 and V is TRBV9; the D is unclear. Germline V gene sequence: CDR1 SGDLS, CDR2 YYNGEE. This CDR3 spans 15 amino acids. Between the trimmed V and J ends, which lost 0 bases and 6 bases, there was a span of 13 bases. The CDR3 is CASSVDIRLSNEQFF. The CDR3 region has the DNA TGTGCCAGCAGCGTAGATATTAGACTTTCCAATGAGCAGTTCTTC.

This clone was detected once. The genes are TRBV4-1 and TRBJ2-7; D is perhaps TRBD2 (7 bases). CDR1 is MGHRA and CDR2 is YSYEKL in the germline V gene. V was cut by 8 bases and J by 2 bases, with 13 bases left in between. The CDR3 is made up of 13 amino acids. The CDR3 protein is CASGEGGAYEQYF. In nucleotides, the CDR3 is TGCGCCAGCGGAGAGGGGGGGGCCTACGAGCAGTACTTC.

This clone was observed a handful of times. The chain combines TRBV27 with TRBJ1-5; no clear D gene. CDR1 is MNHEY and CDR2 is SMNVEV in the germline V gene (reference sequence). The CDR3 has 14 amino acids. Between the trimmed V and J ends, which lost 2 bases and 6 bases, there was a span of 11 bases. CDR3 residues: CASSLNSRSQPQHF. DNA of the CDR3: TGTGCCAGCAGTTTAAACTCCAGATCTCAGCCCCAGCATTTT.

A few counts support this clone. The chain employs TRBV5-1 and TRBJ1-2; D might be TRBD1 (6 bases). This CDR3 region has 16 residues. Germline V gives CDR1 SGHRS, CDR2 YFSETQ. V lost 4 bases, J lost 0 bases, and 16 bases lay in between. CDR3 nucleotide sequence: TGCGCCAGCAGCCCGTCGGGGAGGGGGACTAACTATGGCTACACCTTC. It translates to CASSPSGRGTNYGYTF.

The J gene is TRBJ2-1, the V gene TRBV9; 7 bases line up with TRBD1. CDR3 length: 15 residues. V lost 1 base to trimming and J lost 3 bases; unmatched junction nucleotides: 4. In germline, CDR1 is SGDLS, CDR2 YYNGEE. DNA for the CDR3: TGTGCCAGCAGCGTATCGGGACAGATCTACAATGAGCAGTTCTTC. Protein sequence: CASSVSGQIYNEQFF.

The rearrangement links TRBV7-8 to TRBJ1-2, with D perhaps TRBD1 (5 bases). V lost 5 bases and J lost 6, with 16 bases in between. This CDR3 has 14 residues. Germline assignment: CDR1 SGHVS and CDR2 FQNEAQ. This CDR3 is CASSPFGGANGYTF. The CDR3 nucleotides are TGTGCCAGCAGCCCCTTCGGAGGGGCTAATGGCTACACCTTC.

The rearrangement uses TRBV5-7 and TRBJ1-4, with 8 bases matching TRBD1. TRBV5-7 belongs to the ORF category, with a function that is uncertain. The CDR3 contains 15 residues. V shed 4 bases and J 0 bases; nucleotides not matched to a gene: 2. The CDR3 DNA sequence: TGTGCCAGCAGCCCGGGACAGGCAACTAATGAAAAACTGTTTTTT. This gives the protein CASSPGQATNEKLFF.

The rearrangement uses TRBV19 and TRBJ1-1; D is possibly TRBD1 (5 bases). The length of the CDR3 is 13 residues. Germline V lookup: CDR1 LNHDA, CDR2 SQIVND (reference sequence). Trimming pared 10 bases from V and 0 bases from J, leaving 12 bases between. CDR3 in amino acids: CATARGMNTEAFF. In DNA form, the CDR3 reads TGTGCCACCGCCCGGGGGATGAACACTGAAGCTTTCTTT.

This clone was picked up one time. This chain connects TRBV7-9 to TRBJ2-5; TRBD2 matches at 7 bases. CDR3 length: 14 amino acids. The V gene end was trimmed by 1 base and the J gene end by 9 bases; junction bases not matched to a gene: 8. CDR1 is SEHNR, CDR2 FQNEAQ, per germline (reference sequence). The CDR3 reads CASSLVSGVEAQYF. CDR3 nucleotides: TGTGCCAGCAGCTTAGTAAGCGGGGTTGAGGCCCAGTACTTC.

The chain couples TRBV18 to TRBJ1-4, with D hard to call. The CDR3 sequence is 17 residues long. V lost 3 bases, J lost 0 bases, and 14 bases lay in between. Germline loops: CDR1 KGHSH, CDR2 LQKENI. The CDR3 nucleotides are TGTGCCAGCTCACCCCTAGAATGGGCCGCAACTAATGAAAAACTGTTTTTT. Amino acids: CASSPLEWAATNEKLFF.